The TCR beta chain described here comes from a study of T cell responses to AZD1222 COVID-19 vaccine. Findings and limits, study-wide: There were mostly white British donors and more females than males, and clonal diversity was possibly underestimated. AZD1222 recipients seropositive at baseline numbered only five to seven. In the spike-specific TCR repertoire, nearly half reportedly target unmutated variant regions.

This clone was seen a handful of times. Its antigen is unidentified. Clones were read by immunoSEQ multiplex PCR, and TCRdb kept only the in-frame ones, dropping some. Among about 84,000 clones listed, approximately 83% were seen once. The receptor was derived from an adult who received the AZD1222 COVID-19 vaccine. The specimen was peripheral blood, collected 28 days after the second AZD1222 dose.

The CDR3 DNA reads TGTGCCAGCAGCTCCGACCCGGGGACAACGGGAGGCTACACCTTC. Amino acids: CASSSDPGTTGGYTF. This chain joins TRBV7-8 and TRBJ1-2; D possibly corresponds to TRBD1 (6 bases). Germline loops: CDR1 SGHVS, CDR2 FQNEAQ. This CDR3 is built from 15 residues. V lost 4 bases, J lost 8 bases, and 20 bases lay in between.